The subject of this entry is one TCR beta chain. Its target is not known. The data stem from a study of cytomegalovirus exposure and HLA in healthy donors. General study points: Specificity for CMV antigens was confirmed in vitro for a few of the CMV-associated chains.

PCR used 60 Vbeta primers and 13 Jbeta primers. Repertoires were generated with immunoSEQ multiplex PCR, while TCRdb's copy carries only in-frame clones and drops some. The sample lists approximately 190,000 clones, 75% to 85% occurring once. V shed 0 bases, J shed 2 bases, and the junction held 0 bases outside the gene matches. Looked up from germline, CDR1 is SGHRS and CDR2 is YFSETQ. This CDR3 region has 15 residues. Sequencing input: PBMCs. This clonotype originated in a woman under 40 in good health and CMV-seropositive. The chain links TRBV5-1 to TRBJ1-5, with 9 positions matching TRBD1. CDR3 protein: CASSLGTGGNQPQHF. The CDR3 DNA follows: TGCGCCAGCAGCTTGGGGACAGGGGGCAATCAGCCCCAGCATTTT.